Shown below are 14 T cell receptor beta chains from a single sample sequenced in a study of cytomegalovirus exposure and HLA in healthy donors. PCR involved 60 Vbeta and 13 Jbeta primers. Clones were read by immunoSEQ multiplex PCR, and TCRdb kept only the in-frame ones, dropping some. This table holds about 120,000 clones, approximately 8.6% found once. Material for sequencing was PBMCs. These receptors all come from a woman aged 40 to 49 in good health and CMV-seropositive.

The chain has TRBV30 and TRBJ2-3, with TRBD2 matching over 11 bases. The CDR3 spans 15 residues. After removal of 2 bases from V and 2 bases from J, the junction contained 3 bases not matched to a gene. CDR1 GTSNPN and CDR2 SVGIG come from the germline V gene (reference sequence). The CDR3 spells CAWSTSGGITDTQYF. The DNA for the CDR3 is TGTGCCTGGAGTACTAGCGGGGGCATCACAGATACGCAGTATTTT. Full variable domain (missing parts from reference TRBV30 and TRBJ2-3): SQTIHQWPATLVQPVGSPLSLECTVEGTSNPNLYWYRQAAGRGLQLLFYSVGIGQISSEVPQNLSASRPQDRQFILSSKKLLLSDSGFYLCAWSTSGGITDTQYFGPGTRLTVL.

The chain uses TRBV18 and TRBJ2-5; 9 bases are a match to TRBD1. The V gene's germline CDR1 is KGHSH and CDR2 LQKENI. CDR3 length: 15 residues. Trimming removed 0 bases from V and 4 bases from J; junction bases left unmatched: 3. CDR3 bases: TGTGCCAGCTCACCACCGGGACAGGGACGAGAGACCCAGTACTTC. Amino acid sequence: CASSPPGQGRETQYF.

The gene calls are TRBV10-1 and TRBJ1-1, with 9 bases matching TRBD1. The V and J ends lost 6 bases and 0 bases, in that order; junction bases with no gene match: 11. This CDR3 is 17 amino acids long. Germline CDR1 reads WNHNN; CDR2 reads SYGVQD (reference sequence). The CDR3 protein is CASRKESGTGLNTEAFF. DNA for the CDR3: TGCGCCAGCAGAAAAGAATCCGGGACAGGGTTGAACACTGAAGCTTTCTTT.

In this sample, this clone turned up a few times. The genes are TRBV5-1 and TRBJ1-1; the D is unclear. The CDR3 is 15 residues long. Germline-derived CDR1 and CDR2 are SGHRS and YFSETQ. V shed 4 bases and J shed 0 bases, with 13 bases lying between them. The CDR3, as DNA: TGCGCCAGCAGCCCCCGTGGAGGGATGAACACTGAAGCTTTCTTT. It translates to CASSPRGGMNTEAFF.

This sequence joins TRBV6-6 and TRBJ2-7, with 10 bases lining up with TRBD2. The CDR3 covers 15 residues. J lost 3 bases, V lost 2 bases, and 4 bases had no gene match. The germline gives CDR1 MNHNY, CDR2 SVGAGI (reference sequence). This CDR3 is CASSYDERGGYEQYF. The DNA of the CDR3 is TGTGCCAGCAGTTACGACGAGCGGGGGGGCTACGAGCAGTACTTC.

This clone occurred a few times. The CDR3 sequence: CAWGDRRESPLHF. The CDR3 DNA reads TGTGCCTGGGGGGACCGGAGGGAATCACCCCTCCACTTT. The chain combines TRBV30 with TRBJ1-6; D might be TRBD1 (5 bases). Germline values: CDR1 GTSNPN, CDR2 SVGIG (reference sequence). Trimming pared 5 bases from V and 10 bases from J, leaving 15 bases between. This CDR3 is built from 13 residues.

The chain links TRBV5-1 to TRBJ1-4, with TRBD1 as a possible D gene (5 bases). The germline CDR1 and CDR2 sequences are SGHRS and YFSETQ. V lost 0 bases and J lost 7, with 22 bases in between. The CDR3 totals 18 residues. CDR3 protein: CASSLGRSVGLQGEKLFF. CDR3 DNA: TGCGCCAGCAGCTTGGGAAGGTCCGTGGGACTGCAGGGTGAAAAACTGTTTTTT. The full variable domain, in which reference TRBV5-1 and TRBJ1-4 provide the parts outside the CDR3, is KAGVTQTPRYLIKTRGQQVTLSCSPISGHRSVSWYQQTPGQGLQFLFEYFSETQRNKGNFPGRFSGRQFSNSRSEMNVSTLELGDSALYLCASSLGRSVGLQGEKLFFGSGTQLSVL.

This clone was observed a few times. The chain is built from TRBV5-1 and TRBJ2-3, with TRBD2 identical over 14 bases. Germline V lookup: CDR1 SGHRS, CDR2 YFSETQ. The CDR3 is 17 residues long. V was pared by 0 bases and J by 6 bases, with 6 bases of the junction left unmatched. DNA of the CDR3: TGCGCCAGCAGCTTGGCCGGGACTAGCGGGGGAGTGGATACGCAGTATTTT. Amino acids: CASSLAGTSGGVDTQYF.

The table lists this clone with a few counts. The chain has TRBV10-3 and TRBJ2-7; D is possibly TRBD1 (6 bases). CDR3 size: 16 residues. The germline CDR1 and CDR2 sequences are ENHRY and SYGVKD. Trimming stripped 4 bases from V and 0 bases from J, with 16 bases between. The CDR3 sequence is CAISVGTGTTSYEQYF. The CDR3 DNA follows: TGTGCCATCAGTGTGGGTACCGGGACAACCTCCTACGAGCAGTACTTC.

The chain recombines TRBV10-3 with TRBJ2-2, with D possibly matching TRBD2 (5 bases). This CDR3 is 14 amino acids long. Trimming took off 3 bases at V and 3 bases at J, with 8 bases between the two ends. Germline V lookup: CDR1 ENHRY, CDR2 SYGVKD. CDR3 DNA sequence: TGTGCCATCAGTGAAGCCGGGGACACCGGGGAGCTGTTTTTT. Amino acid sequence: CAISEAGDTGELFF.

CDR3 sequence: CASRATGRGYTF. In DNA form, the CDR3 reads TGTGCCAGCAGGGCGACAGGGAGAGGCTACACCTTC. The chain combines TRBV6-5 with TRBJ1-2; 7 bases agree with TRBD1. V trimming: 6 bases; J trimming: 8 bases; junction bases outside the gene matches: 6. Germline CDR1 and CDR2: MNHEY and SVGAGI. This CDR3 is 12 amino acids long.

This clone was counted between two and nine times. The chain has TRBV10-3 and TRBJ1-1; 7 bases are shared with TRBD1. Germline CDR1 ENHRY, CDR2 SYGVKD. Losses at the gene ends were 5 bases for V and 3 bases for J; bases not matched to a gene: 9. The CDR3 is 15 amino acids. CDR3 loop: CAISNPTGTDTEAFF. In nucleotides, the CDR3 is TGTGCCATCAGTAATCCGACAGGGACCGACACTGAAGCTTTCTTT.

The DNA of the CDR3 is TGCAGCGTCGACTGGGGACAGGGGACCCACGAGCAGTACGTC. Translation gives CSVDWGQGTHEQYV. The V gene is TRBV29-1, the J gene TRBJ2-7, with TRBD1 matching 10 bases. The CDR3 runs 14 residues. Per the germline V gene, CDR1 is SQVTM and CDR2 is ANQGSEA. The junction had 10 bases not matched to a gene; V was cut back by 6 bases and J by 5 bases.

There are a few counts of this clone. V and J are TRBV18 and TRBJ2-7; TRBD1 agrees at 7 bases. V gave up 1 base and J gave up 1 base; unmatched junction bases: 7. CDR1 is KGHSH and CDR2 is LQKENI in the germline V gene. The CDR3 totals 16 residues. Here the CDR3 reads CASSPRLQGSSYEQYF. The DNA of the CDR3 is TGTGCCAGCTCACCACGACTACAGGGGTCGTCCTACGAGCAGTACTTC.